This entry describes one T cell receptor (beta chain). Its antigen is unidentified. The method was immunoSEQ multiplex PCR; TCRdb's version includes in-frame clones alone and lacks a portion of them. This table has more than 6,000 clones, roughly 91% appearing once. This entry comes from a study of T cells and Merkel cell carcinoma outcomes. Study-wide results and caveats: Merkel cell carcinoma outcomes were reportedly predicted by repertoire and T-cell density.

Trimming cost V 0 bases and J 3 bases, with 9 bases left between them. This CDR3 is built from 14 residues. The germline V gene has CDR1 MNHNS and CDR2 SASEGT. J is TRBJ2-7 and V is TRBV6-1, with D unclear. The sample was tumor tissue from Merkel cell carcinoma. The receptor was derived from a human donor with Merkel cell carcinoma. CDR3 coding DNA: TGTGCCAGCAGTGAAGCGTGGTCCCACTACGAGCAGTACGTC. This translates into CASSEAWSHYEQYV.